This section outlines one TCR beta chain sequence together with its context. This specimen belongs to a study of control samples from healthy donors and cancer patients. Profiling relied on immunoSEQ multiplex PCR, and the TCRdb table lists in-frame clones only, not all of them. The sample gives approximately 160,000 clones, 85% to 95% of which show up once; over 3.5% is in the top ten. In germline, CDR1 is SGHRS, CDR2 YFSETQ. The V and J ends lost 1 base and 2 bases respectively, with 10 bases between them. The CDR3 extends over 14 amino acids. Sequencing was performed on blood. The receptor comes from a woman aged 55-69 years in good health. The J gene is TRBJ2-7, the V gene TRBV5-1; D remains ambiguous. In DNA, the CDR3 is TGCGCCAGCAGCTTGCCCGGATTGACCTACGAGCAGTACTTC. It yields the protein CASSLPGLTYEQYF.